This T cell receptor beta chain was captured by sequencing in a study of tumor-infiltrating lymphocytes in primary liver carcinoma. Co-extraction of RNA and DNA was performed on roughly 17-32 mg of unsorted bulk tissue. Researchers generated TCR beta cDNA from about 450 ng of total RNA, relying on a constant-region primer. Sequencing libraries for TCR beta derived from three nested multiplex PCR rounds that used slightly modified ARM-PCR. In the first two PCR rounds, TRBV1-TRBV30 forward primers were paired with a C-beta reverse primer, and each round lasted approximately 9 cycles. TCRdb recomputed calls from the multiplex PCR reads with MiXCR, one row per CDR3 protein. This table holds roughly 78,000 distinct CDR3 sequences, about two thirds found once. Germline assignment: CDR1 SGHVS and CDR2 FQNEAQ. The CDR3 is made up of 14 amino acids. As concerns this clonotype: One end of the junction fails to match germline, which may point to a read error.

This receptor was identified in a woman aged 55-70 years with primary liver carcinoma and hepatitis B virus infection. Sequencing was performed on liver tumor tissue from sampling region 4. Subset: tumor region T4, right-lateral pole. The V call is TRBV7-8, the J call TRBJ1-1; D is uncertain. This CDR3 is CTSSLRGGNTEAFF. The DNA of the CDR3 is TGTACCAGCAGCTTGCGGGGTGGGAACACTGAAGCCTTCTTT.